Listed below are T cell receptor beta chains from one sample, sequenced in a study of draining lymph node invasion in breast cancer. In TCRdb, the bulk RNA-seq reads were re-called with MiXCR into one record per CDR3 protein. The data show around 3,000 distinct CDR3 sequences, over 60% seen once. The sequencing input was sorted memory CD4+ effector T cells from a lymph node. The receptors stem from a female donor with luminal breast cancer. CDR3s include the opening cysteine and the closing phenylalanine or tryptophan. The D gene is left open where the match is weak. The size entry is marked missing in some rows and otherwise reads once, few, many or a size class.

DNA,CDR3,V,length,D,J,size
TGTGCCTGGAGTACGGGACAGGGGGCTTGGGAAGAGACCCAGTACTTC,CAWSTGQGAWEETQYF,TRBV30,16,TRBD1,TRBJ2-5,few
TGTGCCAGCAGCCCCCGGGACGCGGATTCACCCCTCCACTTT,CASSPRDADSPLHF,TRBV5-4,14,-,TRBJ1-6,-
TGTGCCACCAGTGGACGGGACAGATCAAACATTCAGTACTTC,CATSGRDRSNIQYF,TRBV24-1,14,TRBD1,TRBJ2-4,once
TGCGCCAGCAGCCAAGAGACGACCGGGGAGCTGTTTTTT,CASSQETTGELFF,TRBV4-1,13,-,TRBJ2-2,-
TGTGCCAGTAGTAGAGGACACCTCAATCAGCCCCAGCATTTT,CASSRGHLNQPQHF,TRBV19,14,-,TRBJ1-5,-
TGTGCCAGCAGTTTGCGGGAGGGCGGGGATGAGCAGTTCTTC,CASSLREGGDEQFF,TRBV12-3/TRBV12-4,14,TRBD2,TRBJ2-1,-
TGCAGTGCTTCCCACTCGACAGGGACCTATGGCTACACCTTC,CSASHSTGTYGYTF,TRBV20-1,14,TRBD1,TRBJ1-2,-
TGTGCCAGCAGCGCAAACCCCGGGACTAGCAATGAGCAGTTCTTC,CASSANPGTSNEQFF,TRBV7-9,15,TRBD2,TRBJ2-1,-
TGTGCCACCAGTGACCCCAGGGGAGAGTCCCGCTACACCTTC,CATSDPRGESRYTF,TRBV24-1,14,-,TRBJ1-2,-
TGCGCCAGCAGCCAAAGACAGGGGCAATACAATGAGCAGTTCTTC,CASSQRQGQYNEQFF,TRBV4-1,15,TRBD1,TRBJ2-1,-
TGTGCCAGCAGCCGCAGGACATTGAGCACCGGGGAGCTGTTTTTT,CASSRRTLSTGELFF,TRBV3-1,15,-,TRBJ2-2,-
TGCAGCGTCGGGGGGGGCCCGAACACTGAAGCTTTCTTT,CSVGGGPNTEAFF,TRBV29-1,13,-,TRBJ1-1,-
TGTGCCAGCAGCCAGGGACACAGGGTCAATCAGCCCCAGCATTTT,CASSQGHRVNQPQHF,TRBV3-1,15,-,TRBJ1-5,-
TGCAGCGCGTCCCCCCGGACGTACCAAGAGACCCAGTACTTC,CSASPRTYQETQYF,TRBV29-1,14,-,TRBJ2-5,-
TGTGCCAGCAGCGTCGGGACTAGCGGGAAGAATGAGCAGTTCTTC,CASSVGTSGKNEQFF,TRBV9,15,TRBD2,TRBJ2-1,-
TGCAGCGTTGGGGGGACAGGGGAAACCTACAATGAGCAGTTCTTC,CSVGGTGETYNEQFF,TRBV29-1,15,TRBD1,TRBJ2-1,-
TGTGCCAGCAGCTTAGCCGACCGACCGGGGCAGTTCTTC,CASSLADRPGQFF,TRBV7-2,13,-,TRBJ2-1,few
TGCGCCAGCAGTGATAGCGGGAAAGGGGATGAGCAGTTCTTC,CASSDSGKGDEQFF,TRBV10-1,14,TRBD2,TRBJ2-1,-
TGTGCCAGCGGGACTAGCGGCCAAGAGACCCAGTACTTC,CASGTSGQETQYF,TRBV12-3/TRBV12-4,13,TRBD2,TRBJ2-5,-
TGTGCCATCAGTGAGTCGATCTATCAGGGGCTGGGTCGCGAGCAGTACTTC,CAISESIYQGLGREQYF,TRBV10-3,17,-,TRBJ2-7,-
TGTGCCAGCAGTTATTCCTCGGGGGTGGACTCACCCCTCCACTTT,CASSYSSGVDSPLHF,TRBV6-2/TRBV6-3,15,-,TRBJ1-6,-
TGTGCCACCGCAGACCCTCAGGGGGCCTACCAAGAGACCCAGTACTTC,CATADPQGAYQETQYF,TRBV6-1,16,TRBD1,TRBJ2-5,-
TGCAGTGCCTCCCGGTCTCGCGGGGGAAGGGGGGTTACGCAGTATTTT,CSASRSRGGRGVTQYF,TRBV20-1,16,-,TRBJ2-3,-
TGTGCCAGCAGCCAAGCCGGGACAGCTCATGGCTACACCTTC,CASSQAGTAHGYTF,TRBV3-1,14,TRBD1,TRBJ1-2,-
TGTGCCAGCAGCAAATTTAAGGATACGCAGTATTTT,CASSKFKDTQYF,TRBV2,12,-,TRBJ2-3,few
TGCAGTGCCCCCCAGCCGGCAGGGGTGGGCGATGAGCAGTTCTTC,CSAPQPAGVGDEQFF,TRBV20-1,15,-,TRBJ2-1,-
TGCAGTGCTATTCCCGGGTTCGCTGAAGCTTTCTTT,CSAIPGFAEAFF,TRBV20-1,12,-,TRBJ1-1,-
TGCGCCAGCAGCCGCGGCGGGACTAGCGTCCGCAATGAGCAGTTCTTC,CASSRGGTSVRNEQFF,TRBV5-1,16,TRBD2,TRBJ2-1,once
TGTGCCAGCAGCAGCGCAGGCTCCTATAATTCACCCCTCCACTTT,CASSSAGSYNSPLHF,TRBV7-9,15,-,TRBJ1-6,-
TGCAGCGATAGGTGGGACAGCGCCACTGAAGCTTTCTTT,CSDRWDSATEAFF,TRBV29-1,13,TRBD1,TRBJ1-1,-
TGTGCCAGCAGCCCCCATGACAGGGAAGGCTATGGCTACACCTTC,CASSPHDREGYGYTF,TRBV7-9,15,TRBD1,TRBJ1-2,-
TGCGCCAGCAGTGAGTCCGGGTTCGGGACCCAGTACTTC,CASSESGFGTQYF,TRBV10-1,13,-,TRBJ2-5,once
TGTGCCAGCTCAGCCACCGCCAGGTTCGAGGGCTACACCTTC,CASSATARFEGYTF,TRBV18,14,-,TRBJ1-2,-